This T cell receptor beta chain was obtained from a study of cytomegalovirus exposure and HLA in healthy donors. Whole-study results and caveats: Certain sequence variants were highly shared and formed a cluster, and this cluster was likely a sequencing artifact.

This clone came up a few times. What it binds is unknown. The CDR3 runs to 16 residues. Deletions cut 0 bases from V and 4 bases from J, with 13 bases between. Germline loops: CDR1 SNHLY, CDR2 FYNNEI. PCR employed 60 Vbeta and 13 Jbeta primers. Libraries were prepared by immunoSEQ multiplex PCR; TCRdb keeps only in-frame clonotypes and omits some of them. The table includes some 86,000 clones, around 79% detected once. Sequenced material: PBMCs. The chain links TRBV2 to TRBJ1-5; D perhaps matches TRBD1 (5 bases). This sequence was found in a woman in her thirties or forties in good health and CMV-seropositive. This CDR3 reads CASSEALGGRNQPQHF. The CDR3 DNA sequence: TGTGCCAGCAGTGAAGCGCTGGGGGGGAGAAATCAGCCCCAGCATTTT.